This T cell receptor (beta chain) came from a study of T cells expressing NK-cell markers. Across the study: Seven sequenced donors out of eight were HCMV-seropositive, one seronegative. Overall study findings and caveats: As a fraction of CD8+ T cells, dominant NKG2C+ clonotypes reached about 1.0-8% in over 5 donors.

5'RACE template switching with UMIs generated TCR beta cDNA. No DNA is given; TCRdb re-called the 5' RACE reads and lists each CDR3 protein once. The sample's table shows about 150,000 distinct CDR3 sequences. About this clonotype itself: As yet, its antigen is unknown.

The CDR3 runs 18 residues. Per germline, CDR1 DFQATT and CDR2 SNEGSKA (reference sequence). This TCR derives from a man aged 18-69 years in good health. Sequencing was carried out using blood T cells: a sorted CD56 or NKG2C T cell subset, CD4+ or CD8+ T cells, or bulk PBMC T cells (not recorded which). The rearrangement links TRBV20-1 to TRBJ2-1; no DNA is available, so the TRBD1 call from TCRdb remains unchecked. Here the CDR3 reads CSARAVGTFVGDYNEQFF.